The 29 T cell receptor beta chains in this list originate from one sample, sequenced in a study of regulatory T cells in long-lasting Graves disease. According to the study, TCR beta libraries were built with iRepertoire HTBI primers and CDR3-region Arm-PCR. Using its own MiXCR run on the multiplex PCR reads, TCRdb lists one record per CDR3 protein. Among hundreds of thousands of distinct CDR3 sequences listed, around 13% were seen once. Time point of the sample: newly diagnosed GD, antithyroid drugs for less than 3 months. TCR sequences were obtained from RNA taken from PBMCs. The sample was also linked to a second study, of T cells in Graves' hyperthyroidism and ophthalmopathy.

The sample here was peripheral blood mononuclear cells (PBMCs), taken at new diagnosis, from a patient treated with antithyroid drugs. These TCRs come from a young woman with Graves disease.

This clonotype was seen many times. The chain employs TRBV6-1 and TRBJ1-1, with 8 bases fitting TRBD1. The V gene's germline CDR1 is MNHNS and CDR2 SASEGT. Losses at the gene ends were 0 bases for V and 5 bases for J; bases not matched to a gene: 5. CDR3 length equals 15 residues. In DNA, the CDR3 is TGTGCCAGCAGTGAAGCCGGGACAGGCGGAACTGAAGCTTTCTTT. Translated, it gives CASSEAGTGGTEAFF.

At least ten counts were recorded for this clonotype. The rearrangement uses TRBV12-3 or TRBV12-4 and TRBJ2-7; maybe TRBD2 (6 bases). Trimming removed 3 bases from V and 0 bases from J, with 12 bases in between. There are 15 residues in the CDR3. CDR3 in amino acids: CASSFAGRGSYEQYF. CDR3 in DNA: TGTGCCAGCAGTTTCGCGGGGAGAGGCTCCTACGAGCAGTACTTC.

The chain links TRBV14 to TRBJ2-3; 11 bases are shared with TRBD2. V was pared by 4 bases and J by 4 bases, with 7 bases of the junction left unmatched. The CDR3 length is 16 residues. Germline V CDR1 and CDR2: SGHDN, FVKESK. CDR3 residues: CASSRLAGRSADTQYF. The CDR3 DNA reads TGTGCCAGCAGCCGACTAGCGGGACGGTCGGCAGATACGCAGTATTTT.

Regarding this clonotype: Given a much more abundant clone one base away, this may be a read error. The CDR3 DNA is TGCGCCAGCTGCCAAGGTCGAGGGGGCCACTCCGGGGAGACCCAGTACTTC. Its protein product is CASCQGRGGHSGETQYF. This chain uses TRBV4-1 with TRBJ2-5; TRBD1 agrees at 7 bases. The CDR3 has 17 residues. Germline V gene data show CDR1 as MGHRA and CDR2 as YSYEKL.

In this sample, this clonotype turned up a few times. The genes are TRBV6-2 or TRBV6-3 and TRBJ2-4; the D gene is possibly TRBD2 (6 bases). The germline CDR1 and CDR2 sequences are MNHEY and SVGEGT. The CDR3 sequence is 16 residues long. The ends were cut back, 6 bases at V and 0 bases at J, with 15 bases in the middle. The CDR3 loop is CASSQPGLIAKNIQYF. CDR3 bases: TGTGCCAGCAGCCAGCCGGGACTTATAGCCAAAAACATTCAGTACTTC.

This clonotype turned up a few times. The J gene is TRBJ1-1, the V gene TRBV4-3, with TRBD1 as a possible D gene (6 bases). The ends were cut back, 4 bases at V and 3 bases at J, with 21 bases in the middle. The length of the CDR3 is 17 residues. CDR1 and CDR2 (germline): LGHNA, YSLEER. CDR3 region: CASSLLIPSGHHTEAFF. Here the CDR3 DNA reads TGCGCCAGCAGCCTCCTGATTCCCTCGGGACACCACACTGAAGCTTTCTTT.

This clonotype was observed a few times. A single base separates this from a much larger clone, so it may be a read error. The J gene is TRBJ1-1, the V gene TRBV12-5; 7 bases align to TRBD1. This CDR3 has 14 residues. CDR1 is LGHNT, CDR2 FRNRAP, per germline. Trimming took 6 bases from V and 4 from J; bases not matched to a gene: 8. This chain's CDR3 is CASGPGTASTEAFF. The DNA of the CDR3 is TGTGCTAGTGGCCCCGGGACAGCGAGCACTGAAGCTTTCTTT. Using reference TRBV12-5 and TRBJ1-1 for the parts outside the CDR3, the full variable domain is DARVTQTPRHKVTEMGQEVTMRCQPILGHNTVFWYRQTMMQGLELLAYFRNRAPLDDSGMPKDRFSAEMPDATLATLKIQPSEPRDSAVYFCASGPGTASTEAFFGQGTRLTVV.

This clonotype has at least ten counts. The chain links TRBV11-2 to TRBJ2-5, with D perhaps matching TRBD2 (6 bases). Germline V gene lookup returns CDR1 SGHAT and CDR2 FQNNGV. The CDR3 sequence is 14 residues long. The V gene lost 6 bases and the J gene lost 5 bases, with 16 bases spanning the gap. The CDR3 region has the DNA TGTGCCAGCAGACTAGCCGGGGTATGGGAGACCCAGTACTTC. Amino acids: CASRLAGVWETQYF.

The chain combines TRBV4-1 with TRBJ2-2; unclear D gene. Germline-derived CDR1 and CDR2 are MGHRA and YSYEKL. The CDR3 is made up of 15 amino acids. V lost 1 base and J 1 base, leaving 7 bases between the germline ends. The DNA of the CDR3 is TGCGCCAGCAGCCAAGCTCCAGGGAACACCGGGGAGCTGTTTTTT. Translated, it gives CASSQAPGNTGELFF.

V and J are TRBV7-2 and TRBJ2-2, with 9 bases that match TRBD1. Germline V gene lookup returns CDR1 SGHTA and CDR2 FQGNSA. The CDR3 runs to 16 residues. The trim removed 7 bases at V and 4 bases at J, leaving 10 bases unmatched. Here the CDR3 reads CASIRLGQGITGELFF. DNA of the CDR3: TGTGCCAGCATCCGTCTGGGACAGGGAATCACCGGGGAGCTGTTTTTT.

The chain couples TRBV20-1 to TRBJ1-2; no reliable D call. The germline CDR1 and CDR2 sequences are DFQATT and SNEGSKA (reference sequence). This CDR3 is 14 amino acids long. V shed 0 bases and J shed 7 bases, with 15 bases lying between them. The CDR3 DNA reads as TGCAGTGCTAGAGAGCTCGAGGATTTAGGTGGCTACACCTTC. Translation: CSARELEDLGGYTF.

The V call is TRBV4-3, the J call TRBJ2-7; D unclear. Deletions cut 0 bases from V and 2 bases from J, with 11 bases between. Germline lookup yields CDR1 LGHNA and CDR2 YSLEER. The CDR3 loop spans 15 amino acids. DNA for the CDR3: TGCGCCAGCAGCCAAGAAGGTCGGGCACCCTACGAGCAGTACTTC. It codes for CASSQEGRAPYEQYF.

The chain joins TRBV12-3 or TRBV12-4 to TRBJ1-2, with 7 bases fitting TRBD1. V shed 5 bases and J 5 bases; nucleotides not matched to a gene: 11. CDR3 length equals 15 residues. CDR3: CASSRRQGIGYGYTF. The CDR3 bases are TGTGCCAGCAGTCGACGACAGGGAATCGGATATGGCTACACCTTC.

This clonotype turned up a few times. V usage is TRBV20-1 and J usage is TRBJ1-2; D not certain. Germline-derived CDR1 and CDR2 are DFQATT and SNEGSKA (reference sequence). The length of the CDR3 is 13 residues. Trimming stripped 0 bases from V and 2 bases from J, with 7 bases between. CDR3 in amino acids: CSARDTVNYGYTF. The CDR3 DNA sequence: TGCAGTGCTAGAGATACAGTAAACTATGGCTACACCTTC.

Turning to this clonotype: A far bigger clonotype differs at one base, so this is likely a read error. This chain links TRBV5-5 with TRBJ2-3; 8 bases match TRBD2. The CDR3 loop spans 15 amino acids. The V and J ends lost 4 bases and 0 bases, in that order; junction bases with no gene match: 4. CDR1 is SGHKS, CDR2 YYEKEE, per germline (reference sequence). The CDR3 sequence is CASSEIAGSTDTQYF. The CDR3 DNA follows: TGTGCCAGCAGCGAGATAGCGGGAAGCACAGATACGCAGTATTTT.

This clonotype was recorded many times. This chain links TRBV11-2 with TRBJ1-2; D uncertain. CDR1 and CDR2 (germline): SGHAT, FQNNGV. V lost 1 base and J lost 4, with 7 bases in between. This CDR3 comprises 13 residues. The CDR3 region is CASSLAGFYGYTF. The CDR3 coding sequence is TGTGCCAGCAGCTTAGCCGGATTCTATGGCTACACCTTC.

The table lists this clonotype with a few counts. V is TRBV5-6 and J is TRBJ2-4; no clear D. Germline values: CDR1 SGHDT, CDR2 YYEEEE. V gave up 1 base and J gave up 9 bases, with 17 bases separating them. The CDR3 has 15 amino acids. CDR3 in DNA: TGTGCCAGCAGCTTGAGGCGGTCCAGGTCGGGCATTCAGTACTTC. Amino acid sequence: CASSLRRSRSGIQYF. The full variable domain, its missing parts supplied by reference TRBV5-6 and TRBJ2-4, is DAGVTQSPTHLIKTRGQQVTLRCSPKSGHDTVSWYQQALGQGPQFIFQYYEEEERQRGNFPDRFSGHQFPNYSSELNVNALLLGDSALYLCASSLRRSRSGIQYFGAGTRLSVL.

For this clonotype: An end of the junction does not agree with germline; a read error may underlie this. The chain recombines TRBV28 with TRBJ1-1; 12 bases fit TRBD1. The germline gives CDR1 MDHEN, CDR2 SYDVKM. CDR3 size: 14 residues. CDR3 in amino acids: CASTRDRGPVEASF. CDR3 in DNA: TGTGCCAGCACGAGGGACAGGGGGCCAGTTGAAGCTTCCTTT.

In this sample, this clonotype turned up many times. This chain links TRBV2 with TRBJ1-2; TRBD1 is a possible D gene (6 bases). CDR3 size: 15 residues. Germline V gene lookup returns CDR1 SNHLY and CDR2 FYNNEI. Trimming removed 10 bases at V and 4 bases at J, with 22 bases between. The CDR3 sequence is CATCPALGGSYGYTF. For the CDR3, the DNA is TGTGCCACTTGTCCTGCTCTCGGGGGCTCCTATGGCTACACCTTC.

This clonotype was picked up a small number of times. This chain links TRBV19 with TRBJ1-4; 7 bases map to TRBD1. The CDR3 is 14 amino acids. V lost 2 bases, J lost 8 bases, and 5 bases stayed unmatched. Germline V gene sequence: CDR1 LNHDA, CDR2 SQIVND (reference sequence). CDR3 bases: TGTGCCAGTAGTATAATCCAGGGGGGAGAAAAACTGTTTTTT. Translating gives CASSIIQGGEKLFF.

The chain links TRBV9 to TRBJ2-3; D is tentatively TRBD1 or TRBD2 (5 bases each). Germline V gives CDR1 SGDLS, CDR2 YYNGEE. This CDR3 is built from 15 residues. V was trimmed by 3 bases and J by 5 bases, leaving 16 bases between them. Written as DNA, the CDR3 is TGTGCCAGCAGCGCCCGGGACCCGGTCCAAGATACGCAGTATTTT. Its protein product is CASSARDPVQDTQYF.

This clonotype was observed many times. The chain employs TRBV11-2 and TRBJ1-2, with 7 bases fitting TRBD1. Germline values: CDR1 SGHAT, CDR2 FQNNGV. Trimming cost V 3 bases and J 7 bases; bases outside gene matches: 5. The CDR3 runs to 13 residues. The CDR3 region has the DNA TGTGCCAGCAGCTTTAGACAGGGTCGTGGCTACACCTTC. It specifies CASSFRQGRGYTF.

In this sample, this clonotype turned up many times. The chain combines TRBV15 with TRBJ2-3, with D unclear. The CDR3 contains 15 residues. The germline V gene encodes CDR1 LNHNV and CDR2 YYDKDF (reference sequence). Trimming pared 1 base from V and 5 bases from J, leaving 13 bases between. CDR3 protein: CATSRGNVGVDTQYF. The CDR3 nucleotides read TGTGCCACCAGCAGAGGGAACGTAGGAGTAGATACGCAGTATTTT.

The chain joins TRBV6-1 to TRBJ2-2, with D tentatively TRBD2 (7 bases). The CDR3 runs 15 residues. The V end lost 5 bases, the J end lost 4 bases, and 14 bases lay between the germline ends. Germline loops: CDR1 MNHNS, CDR2 SASEGT. CDR3 residues: CASSPGGRGTGELFF. The CDR3 bases are TGTGCCAGCAGTCCCGGGGGGCGGGGCACCGGGGAGCTGTTTTTT.

The V and J genes are TRBV20-1 and TRBJ1-2; 7 bases agree with TRBD1. Trimming cost V 3 bases and J 2 bases; bases outside gene matches: 9. Germline assignment: CDR1 DFQATT and CDR2 SNEGSKA (reference sequence). The CDR3 covers 15 residues. CDR3 loop: CSARGENRGNYGYTF. CDR3 coding DNA: TGCAGTGCTAGGGGGGAAAACAGGGGAAACTATGGCTACACCTTC.

This clonotype was counted many times. The V call is TRBV12-3 or TRBV12-4, the J call TRBJ2-1; 12 nucleotides agree with TRBD2. The CDR3 has 15 amino acids. V lost 6 bases, J lost 1 base, and 1 base stayed unmatched. In DNA, the CDR3 is TGTGCCAGCAGGCTAGCGGGAGGGTCCTACAATGAGCAGTTCTTC. It is translated as CASRLAGGSYNEQFF.

This clonotype occurred many times. This rearrangement joins TRBV6-1 to TRBJ2-1; 8 bases align to TRBD2. J gave up 3 bases and V 4 bases, and 5 bases lay outside the gene matches. The CDR3 has 15 amino acids. Per germline, CDR1 MNHNS and CDR2 SASEGT. The CDR3 DNA is TGTGCCAGCAGTGGGGCGAGCGGGAGCTACAATGAGCAGTTCTTC. This codes for CASSGASGSYNEQFF.

This clonotype was seen ten or more times. The rearrangement joins TRBV2 to TRBJ2-2; 9 positions agree with TRBD1. Per germline, CDR1 SNHLY and CDR2 FYNNEI. Trimming cost V 6 bases and J 4 bases; bases outside gene matches: 9. The CDR3 runs 16 residues. CDR3 bases: TGTGCCAGCAGATTTACCGGGACAGGGATCACCGGGGAGCTGTTTTTT. It specifies CASRFTGTGITGELFF.

This clonotype was detected many times. The chain joins TRBV20-1 to TRBJ2-5; 9 nucleotides line up with TRBD1. Trimming removed 0 bases from V and 5 bases from J; junction bases left unmatched: 7. The CDR3 is 15 residues long. The germline V gene encodes CDR1 DFQATT and CDR2 SNEGSKA (reference sequence). The CDR3 here is CSARDSGDRVETQYF. The CDR3 DNA reads TGCAGTGCTAGAGATTCAGGGGACAGGGTCGAGACCCAGTACTTC.